This T cell receptor (beta chain) originates from a study of blood T cell repertoires in COVID-19. The germline V gene has CDR1 SGHTA and CDR2 FQGTGA. V was cut by 0 bases and J by 7 bases, with 10 bases left in between. The CDR3 is made up of 14 amino acids. Profiled with immunoSEQ multiplex PCR; TCRdb holds only in-frame clones, not every one. The sample records roughly 95,000 clones, about 80% being singletons. Sequenced input: peripheral blood. The chain joins TRBV7-3 to TRBJ2-4; no definite D call. This TCR derives from a man aged 60 to 69 with acute or convalescent COVID-19. The CDR3 protein is CASSLTGTGNIQYF. CDR3 bases: TGTGCCAGCAGCTTAACGGGTACCGGGAACATTCAGTACTTC. Together with reference TRBV7-3 and TRBJ2-4, the CDR3 gives the full variable domain: GAGVSQTPSNKVTEKGKYVELRCDPISGHTALYWYRQSLGQGPEFLIYFQGTGAADDSGLPNDRFFAVRPEGSVSTLKIQRTERGDSAVYLCASSLTGTGNIQYFGAGTRLSVL.